These 9 T cell receptor beta chains originate from one sample sequenced in a study of shared clonotypes between healthy human individuals. The data were produced by immunoSEQ multiplex PCR, yet TCRdb's version contains in-frame clones alone and is incomplete. The sample carries 950,000 to 1,100,000 clones, approximately 70% recorded once. The sequenced sample was memory CD4+ T cells sorted from blood. Subset given: CD45RA-negative fraction. The source is a man aged 18 to 29 in good health.

The V gene is TRBV29-1, the J gene TRBJ2-5, with TRBD2 identical over 7 bases. This CDR3 is 13 amino acids long. Trimming at V came to 3 bases and at J to 3 bases, leaving 4 bases not matched to a gene. Germline V gene lookup returns CDR1 SQVTM and CDR2 ANQGSEA. CDR3 region: CSVEGGRKETQYF. The CDR3 region has the DNA TGCAGCGTTGAGGGGGGGAGGAAAGAGACCCAGTACTTC.

The chain carries TRBV25-1 and TRBJ2-3; weak D call: TRBD1 (7 bases). Deletions cut 3 bases from V and 4 bases from J, with 17 bases between. This CDR3 has 16 amino acids. Germline assignment: CDR1 MGHDK and CDR2 SYGVNS. The CDR3 DNA reads TGTGCCAGCAGTGATCTCGGAGGGGGCGATGCAGATACGCAGTATTTT. Residues: CASSDLGGGDADTQYF.

The chain has TRBV5-1 and TRBJ2-5; tentative D call: TRBD2 (6 bases). The CDR3 covers 14 residues. V was cut by 3 bases and J by 5 bases, with 14 bases left in between. CDR1 and CDR2 from the germline V gene are SGHRS and YFSETQ. CDR3 region: CASSWGDSRETQYF. For the CDR3, the DNA is TGCGCCAGCAGCTGGGGGGACTCAAGGGAGACCCAGTACTTC.

The gene calls are TRBV30 and TRBJ2-3; TRBD1 matches at 7 bases. CDR3 length: 15 residues. From germline, CDR1 is GTSNPN and CDR2 SVGIG (reference sequence). J was trimmed by 2 bases and V by 5 bases; bases with no gene match: 10. In nucleotides, the CDR3 is TGTGCCTGGGACAAGGGGGCGCTGGCCACAGATACGCAGTATTTT. Translating gives CAWDKGALATDTQYF.

The rearrangement joins TRBV28 to TRBJ2-7; TRBD1 aligns across 9 bases. The CDR3 consists of 16 residues. The V gene end was trimmed by 2 bases and the J gene end by 2 bases; junction bases not matched to a gene: 7. The germline gives CDR1 MDHEN, CDR2 SYDVKM. In DNA, the CDR3 is TGTGCCAGCAGTTTAAGTGGGACAGGGAAACCCTACGAGCAGTACTTC. This translates into CASSLSGTGKPYEQYF. Full variable domain (rest looked up from reference TRBV28 and TRBJ2-7): DVKVTQSSRYLVKRTGEKVFLECVQDMDHENMFWYRQDPGLGLRLIYFSYDVKMKEKGDIPEGYSVSREKKERFSLILESASTNQTSMYLCASSLSGTGKPYEQYFGPGTRLTVT.

This chain joins TRBV6-1 and TRBJ2-7; 7 nucleotides agree with TRBD2. Germline lookup yields CDR1 MNHNS and CDR2 SASEGT. The CDR3 covers 15 residues. J lost 1 base, V lost 2 bases, and 5 bases had no gene match. CDR3 sequence (DNA): TGTGCCAGCAGTGAACCGGGACTAACTTCCTACGAGCAGTACTTC. Amino acids: CASSEPGLTSYEQYF.

A remark on this clone: A far larger clone is a single base away, which makes a read error likely. Other DNA sequences of this sample code for an identical CDR3. The chain recombines TRBV7-9 with TRBJ1-1; the D is unclear. The CDR3 has 13 residues. V was cut by 1 base and J by 1 base, with 4 bases left in between. In germline, CDR1 is SEHNR, CDR2 FQNEAQ (reference sequence). CDR3: CASSLDRNTEAFF. The CDR3, as DNA: TGTGCCAGCAGCTTAGACCGGAACACTGAAGCTTTCTTT.

This chain joins TRBV19 and TRBJ1-5, with D unclear. The germline V gene has CDR1 LNHDA and CDR2 SQIVND (reference sequence). The CDR3 extends over 10 amino acids. The V and J ends lost 9 bases and 5 bases respectively, with 5 bases between them. In DNA form, the CDR3 reads TGTGCCAGCGGACATCAGCCCCAGCATTTT. This sequence encodes CASGHQPQHF.

Remarks on this clone: Other DNA sequences within the sample encode an identical CDR3. This chain links TRBV9 with TRBJ2-3; 10 bases agree with TRBD1. The CDR3 has 15 residues. The J segment lost 3 bases and the V segment lost 2 bases, leaving 3 bases of the junction unmatched. In germline, CDR1 is SGDLS, CDR2 YYNGEE. CDR3 sequence (DNA): TGTGCCAGCAGCGTGGTGGACAGGGGGACAGATACGCAGTATTTT. Its protein product is CASSVVDRGTDTQYF.